This TCR beta chain was observed in a study of OX40 agonist ivuxolimab in advanced cancers. Overall study: Antecedent anti-PD-1, anti-PD-L1 or anti-CTLA-4 therapy was permissible, with roughly 36% having received some.

The CDR3 runs 11 residues. The ends were cut back, 6 bases at V and 11 bases at J, with 14 bases in the middle. CDR1 and CDR2 (germline): SNHLY, FYNNEI. TCRdb's table, derived via immunoSEQ multiplex PCR, lists solely in-frame clones and lacks some. The data show over 100,000 clones, with 85% to 95% seen just once and more than 0.8% held by the top ten. The clonotype comes from an adult with an advanced solid tumor such as melanoma, head and neck, liver or kidney cancer. Sequencing used CD4+ or CD8+ T cells sorted from blood, obtained in a trial of the OX40 agonist ivuxolimab. V usage is TRBV2 and J usage is TRBJ2-7, with no clear D. The CDR3 loop is CASRVVLGKYF. The CDR3 coding sequence is TGTGCCAGCAGAGTGGTCCTAGGCAAGTACTTC.